Sequencing of this T cell receptor (beta chain) was carried out in a study of T cells after posttransplantation cyclophosphamide. Study-level points and caveats: Donor-recipient repertoire similarity was low at 1-2 months, rising over year one. Skin or GI-infiltrating T cells shared few TRB sequences with blood.

This clone was seen many times. Its antigen is as yet unknown. Assay: immunoSEQ multiplex PCR; the TCRdb copy retains only in-frame clones and omits some. The repertoire shows tens of thousands of clones, none seen only once; the top ten take approximately 4.5%. CDR3 length: 14 residues. From germline, CDR1 is SEHNR and CDR2 FQNEAQ (reference sequence). V lost 1 base and J lost 3, with 8 bases in between. The receptor's source is a woman aged 45-65 years in good health and a related stem cell transplant donor. The gene calls are TRBV7-9 and TRBJ2-3; tentative D call: TRBD1 (6 bases). Sequences were obtained from PBMCs. CDR3 nucleotide sequence: TGTGCCAGCAGCTTAGGGCAGGGGACAGATACGCAGTATTTT. Its translation: CASSLGQGTDTQYF. Combining the CDR3 with reference TRBV7-9 and TRBJ2-3 gives the whole variable domain DTGVSQNPRHKITKRGQNVTFRCDPISEHNRLYWYRQTLGQGPEFLTYFQNEAQLEKSRLLSDRFSAERPKGSFSTLEIQRTEQGDSAMYLCASSLGQGTDTQYFGPGTRLTVL.